This TCR beta chain came from a study of CD8+CD57+ T cells in acquired aplastic anemia. Study-wide background: Recorded DNA amounts for sorted CD4+ and CD8+ cells had an average of about 3 ug.

In this sample, this clonotype turned up many times. TCR beta VDJ and CDR3 profiles were obtained from a genomic DNA template. Each CDR3 protein gets one entry after TCRdb re-called the reads with MiXCR. This sample has 200,000 to 250,000 distinct CDR3 sequences, with about a third found just once. With V trimmed by 0 bases and J by 8 bases, 0 bases remained unmatched. There are 13 residues in the CDR3. Per the germline V gene, CDR1 is LNHNV and CDR2 is YYDKDF (reference sequence). Sequenced: sorted CD4+, CD8+, or CD8+CD57+ T cells (not recorded which) from PBMCs. The TCR comes from a human donor in good health, serving as a control. J is TRBJ1-4 and V is TRBV15; 7 nucleotides agree with TRBD1. CDR3 nucleotide sequence: TGTGCCACCAGCAGAGAACAGGGGGAAAAACTGTTTTTT. It codes for CATSREQGEKLFF.